This is a list of T cell receptor beta chains from one sample in a study of T cells after yellow fever vaccination. TCRdb independently ran MiXCR on the 5' RACE reads; one entry per CDR3 protein. Of fewer than 500,000 distinct CDR3 sequences detected, about 19% appear once; the ten largest clones hold roughly a sixth. This material consisted of PBMCs, taken before the yellow fever booster vaccination. All receptors derive from a man aged 18 to 29 who received the YFV17D yellow fever vaccine. CDR3s include the opening cysteine and the closing phenylalanine or tryptophan. A D gene is named only where the DNA matches it firmly. Clone size is stated in some rows and not others, as once, few, many or a class when expanded.

j_call | clone_size | d_call | v_call | cdr3_nt | cdr3_aa
TRBJ1-1 | . | TRBD1 | TRBV24-1 | TGTGCCACCAGTGATACGACAGGGGGAGAAGCTTTCTTT | CATSDTTGGEAFF
TRBJ1-2 | few | TRBD1 | TRBV12-3/TRBV12-4 | TGTGCCAGCAACTACAGGGGTGTAGGCTATGGCTACACCTTC | CASNYRGVGYGYTF
TRBJ2-5 | few | . | TRBV4-1 | TGCGCCAGCAGCCAAGACAGCCGGGGAAAAGAGACCCAGTACTTC | CASSQDSRGKETQYF
TRBJ2-5 | many | TRBD2 | TRBV4-1 | TGCGCCAGCAGCCAAGCGGCGCTAGCGGGGGGCGGGCGAGAGACCCAGTACTTC | CASSQAALAGGGRETQYF
TRBJ1-1 | . | TRBD1 | TRBV12-3/TRBV12-4 | TGTGCCAGCAGGTTGACAGGGGGTTGGACTGAAGCTTTCTTT | CASRLTGGWTEAFF
TRBJ2-5 | . | TRBD2 | TRBV4-2 | TGTGCCAGCAGCCAAGATTACGGGGGGGCGTCAGAGACCCAGTACTTC | CASSQDYGGASETQYF
TRBJ2-3 | . | . | TRBV9 | TGTGCCAGCAGCGTAGCGTGGCACACAGATACGCAGTATTTT | CASSVAWHTDTQYF
TRBJ2-1 | . | . | TRBV7-6 | TGTGCCAGCAGCGGATCGTTAGGGGGTGAGCAGTTCTTC | CASSGSLGGEQFF
TRBJ2-2 | . | . | TRBV11-3 | TGTGCCAGCAGCTTAGATTTGCACGGGGAGCTGTTTTTT | CASSLDLHGELFF
TRBJ2-3 | . | . | TRBV10-1 | TGCGCCAGCAGTGAGGGCTCTTCCACAGATACGCAGTATTTT | CASSEGSSTDTQYF
TRBJ2-2 | . | . | TRBV4-3 | TGCGCCAGCAGCCAAGAAGGTCCCAGGGCGAACACCGGGGAGCTGTTTTTT | CASSQEGPRANTGELFF
TRBJ1-5 | few | . | TRBV7-2 | TGTGCCAGCAGCTTAGCAGGGCGGCGGACAGATCAGCCCCAGCATTTT | CASSLAGRRTDQPQHF
TRBJ2-5 | few | . | TRBV14 | TGTGCCAGCAGCCAAGAGCCCGCGCAAGAGACCCAGTACTTC | CASSQEPAQETQYF
TRBJ1-3 | . | . | TRBV5-5 | TGTGCCAGCAACGTCGGGAGCTCTGGAAACACCATATATTTT | CASNVGSSGNTIYF
TRBJ1-2 | few | . | TRBV20-1 | TGCTCTCCCAGCAGGGGTGGGGGCTACACCTTC | CSPSRGGGYTF
TRBJ2-7 | few | . | TRBV18 | TGTGCCAGCTCGCCCGGGACCTCAACGGTCTACGTGCAGTACTTC | CASSPGTSTVYVQYF
TRBJ2-3 | few | TRBD1 | TRBV7-8 | TGTGCCAGCAGCATGAGGACAGGGCCAGATACGCAGTATTTT | CASSMRTGPDTQYF
TRBJ2-1 | . | . | TRBV20-1 | TGCAGTGCTAGAGATAGCACACACGTCCTATATGAGCAGTTCTTC | CSARDSTHVLYEQFF
TRBJ2-1 | few | . | TRBV20-1 | TGCAGTGCAAGAGGGGACAATGAGCAGTTCTTC | CSARGDNEQFF
TRBJ1-1 | few | . | TRBV29-1 | TGCAGCGTTGTCGGCAGCGGGTACACTGAAGCTTTCTTT | CSVVGSGYTEAFF
TRBJ1-1 | few | . | TRBV24-1 | TGTGCCACCAGTGATTTGGAGGTCATAGGAACTTTCTTT | CATSDLEVIGTFF
TRBJ2-5 | . | TRBD2 | TRBV20-1 | TGCAGTGCTGTGGAGGTGGCGGGGGGACAAGAGACCCAGTACTTC | CSAVEVAGGQETQYF
TRBJ1-2 | . | . | TRBV5-5 | TGTGCCAGCAGCTTGCAGCCGGCAGGCGGTGGCTACACCTTC | CASSLQPAGGGYTF
TRBJ2-3 | . | TRBD2 | TRBV6-2/TRBV6-3 | TGTGCCAGCAATTCCTGGGGCGGGACTAGCGGCACAGATACGCAGTATTTT | CASNSWGGTSGTDTQYF
TRBJ1-1 | few | . | TRBV20-1 | TGCAGTGCTAGAGAACCGCAGGGACGAGTAAACACTGAAGCTTTCTTT | CSAREPQGRVNTEAFF
TRBJ1-2 | . | . | TRBV19 | TGTGCCAGTAGTATCAAGGGATTTGGCTACACCTTC | CASSIKGFGYTF
TRBJ2-3 | many | . | TRBV7-2 | TGTGCCAGCAGCCAACAAGGCACAGATACGCAGTATTTT | CASSQQGTDTQYF
TRBJ2-5 | . | . | TRBV7-3 | TGTGCCAGCAGCTTAACCGGGCAGGGTGAGACCCAGTACTTC | CASSLTGQGETQYF
TRBJ2-3 | . | TRBD2 | TRBV24-1 | TGTGCCACCAGTGATTTGCGAAGCGGGGGGCCCAACACAGATACGCAGTATTTT | CATSDLRSGGPNTDTQYF
TRBJ2-2 | . | . | TRBV29-1 | TGCAGCGGCCAAAGGAAAGGGACCGGGGAGCTGTTTTTT | CSGQRKGTGELFF
TRBJ1-4 | few | . | TRBV29-1 | TGCAGCGTTATGGCCGCAACTAATGAAAAACTGTTTTTT | CSVMAATNEKLFF
TRBJ2-7 | few | . | TRBV20-1 | TGCAGTGTCACCTCGCGGGACGAGCAGTACTTC | CSVTSRDEQYF
TRBJ2-3 | few | TRBD2 | TRBV5-1 | TGCGCCAGCAGCGGCGGGGGGGCGGTAGATACGCAGTATTTT | CASSGGGAVDTQYF
TRBJ1-2 | . | . | TRBV4-3 | TGCGCCAGCAGCCAAGATGCGGGAATAGTGCGGTATGGCTACACCTTC | CASSQDAGIVRYGYTF
TRBJ1-2 | few | . | TRBV20-1 | TGCAGTGCTAGGTCTAGGGACTATGGCTACACCTTC | CSARSRDYGYTF
TRBJ1-3 | . | . | TRBV20-1 | TGCAGTGCCCCGTCACGGGACTCTGGAAACACCATATATTTT | CSAPSRDSGNTIYF
TRBJ2-6 | few | . | TRBV7-8 | TGTGCCACAGGGGATCGGCGTGGGGCCAACGTCCTGACTTTC | CATGDRRGANVLTF
TRBJ2-1 | few | TRBD2 | TRBV20-1 | TGCAGTGCCGGGACTAGCGGGGGGGGCTATTACAATGAGCAGTTCTTC | CSAGTSGGGYYNEQFF
TRBJ1-5 | . | TRBD1 | TRBV15 | TGTGCCACCAGCGCACAGGGGGGCAATCAGCCCCAGCATTTT | CATSAQGGNQPQHF
TRBJ2-1 | few | TRBD1 | TRBV5-6 | TGTGCCAGCAGCTTGGCGGGGACAGATGAGCAGTTCTTC | CASSLAGTDEQFF
TRBJ2-5 | few | . | TRBV18 | TGTGCCAGCTCACCACAATGGAGGGGAGGAGAGACCCAGTACTTC | CASSPQWRGGETQYF
TRBJ2-2 | few | . | TRBV4-1 | TGCGCCAGCAGCCAAGATAGGGAGACGAACACCGGGGAGCTGTTTTTT | CASSQDRETNTGELFF
TRBJ2-1 | . | . | TRBV7-2 | TGTGCCAGCAGCGGATTAGCATCCTACAATGAGCAGTTCTTC | CASSGLASYNEQFF
TRBJ1-6 | . | . | TRBV5-5 | TGTGCCAGCAGCCCCGATATTGGCTCACCCCTCCACTTT | CASSPDIGSPLHF
TRBJ2-7 | few | . | TRBV4-1 | TGCGCCAGCAGCCAAGATCGGAACGGCCCCTACGAGCAGTACTTC | CASSQDRNGPYEQYF
TRBJ1-5 | . | . | TRBV6-2/TRBV6-3 | TGTGCCAGCAGCATTGGACAATATAGCAATCAGCCCCAGCATTTT | CASSIGQYSNQPQHF